Given below is one T cell receptor beta chain in context. Antigen unknown. The sample comes from a study of T cells after yellow fever vaccination. About the research overall: Low-cell-number fractions were prepared with SMART-Seq v4 Ultra Low Input. Findings and caveats of the study: A weaker secondary response peaked on day 5, the primary on day 15. Relatively few clonotypes were ones that appeared in both CD4 and CD8 compartments.

Template switching by 5'RACE produced TCR cDNA, adding a universal primer site and UMIs. TCRdb reanalysed the 5' RACE reads using MiXCR and keeps one entry per CDR3 protein. The table records around 310,000 distinct CDR3 sequences, roughly 4% of them present only once. The germline gives CDR1 DFQATT, CDR2 SNEGSKA (reference sequence). The CDR3 consists of 15 residues. The V end lost 0 bases, the J end lost 3 bases, and 11 bases lay between the germline ends. J is TRBJ1-4 and V is TRBV20-1; tentatively, D is TRBD1 (6 bases). The sample consisted of PBMCs, taken on the day of the yellow fever booster vaccination. This TCR was recovered from a man between 18 and 29 years old who received the YFV17D yellow fever vaccine. The CDR3 bases are TGCAGTGCTAGAGATGGCAGGGGAGCTAATGAAAAACTGTTTTTT. Protein: CSARDGRGANEKLFF.